Listed below are T cell receptor beta chains from one sample, sequenced in a study of PD-1 blockade in classical Hodgkin lymphoma. Clones were sequenced by immunoSEQ multiplex PCR, and TCRdb holds only the in-frame ones, with some missing. Of over 60,000 clones detected, roughly nine tenths appear once; the ten largest clones hold around 10%. The material sequenced was peripheral blood mononuclear cells (PBMCs), taken before the fourth cycle of nivolumab. The receptors were gathered from a human donor with classical Hodgkin lymphoma. Both conserved end residues are part of each CDR3. The D gene is left open where the match is weak. The size field is filled for only some rows; it gives once, few, many or a size class.

once,TRBV2,TRBJ2-5,14,TRBD2,TGTGCCAGCCAAAAAACTAGCGGTCAAGAGACCCAGTACTTC,CASQKTSGQETQYF
-,TRBV6-4,TRBJ1-2,14,-,TGTGCCAGCAGTGCAGGTGAAGGTCGTCGAGGCTACACCTTC,CASSAGEGRRGYTF
-,TRBV11-2,TRBJ2-3,16,-,TGTGCCAGCAGCTCCCGCGCATGGCAGGGCACAGATACGCAGTATTTT,CASSSRAWQGTDTQYF
-,TRBV6-5,TRBJ2-7,11,-,TGTGCCAGCAGTCACGGGGGAAAGCAGTACTTC,CASSHGGKQYF
-,TRBV12-5,TRBJ1-2,16,-,TGTGCTAGTGGTTTGCCCCGCGTGGTAGGGGGCTATGGCTACACCTTC,CASGLPRVVGGYGYTF
-,TRBV2,TRBJ1-1,12,TRBD1,TGTGCCAGCAGTGATGGACAGGGTGAAGCTTTCTTT,CASSDGQGEAFF
few,TRBV27,TRBJ1-2,12,-,TGTGCCAGCAGTTTATCGGGCTATGGCTACACCTTC,CASSLSGYGYTF
-,TRBV6-4,TRBJ2-7,15,TRBD2,TGTGCCAGAGGGACTAGCGGGGGGTTAGCTATCGTGCAGTACTTC,CARGTSGGLAIVQYF
-,TRBV5-6,TRBJ1-4,14,-,TGTGCCAGCAGCTTGTCGGGGTATAGGGAAAAACTGTTTTTT,CASSLSGYREKLFF
-,TRBV10-3,TRBJ2-2,17,-,TGTGCCATCAGTGAATATTTCCGAGGGAAGGGCACCGGGGAGCTGTTTTTT,CAISEYFRGKGTGELFF
-,TRBV19,TRBJ2-4,18,TRBD2,TGTGCCAGTAGTATAGAAGGCGGGGGGGCGTTTTCTCAAAACATTCAGTACTTC,CASSIEGGGAFSQNIQYF
-,TRBV19,TRBJ1-1,15,-,TGTGCCAGTAGCGTACAGGGTACCATGAACACTGAAGCTTTCTTT,CASSVQGTMNTEAFF
-,TRBV10-1,TRBJ2-7,13,-,TGCGCCACCTTCACAGAGAACTCCTACGAGCAGTACTTC,CATFTENSYEQYF
-,TRBV5-5,TRBJ2-5,15,TRBD1,TGTGCCAGCAGCGTCTCGACAGGGCTCGAGGAGACCCAGTACTTC,CASSVSTGLEETQYF
-,TRBV4-1,TRBJ2-4,14,-,TGCGCCAGCACGATGGACGCCTACGAAAACATTCAGTACTTC,CASTMDAYENIQYF
once,TRBV27,TRBJ2-2,13,-,TGTGCCAGCAGTTTATCTTGGCCCGGGGAGCTGTTTTTT,CASSLSWPGELFF
-,TRBV6-5,TRBJ2-1,14,-,TGTGCCAGCATGGGGGTCCCCTCCTACAATGAGCAGTTCTTC,CASMGVPSYNEQFF
-,TRBV5-4,TRBJ1-2,14,TRBD1,TGTGCCAGCAGCTTGCCCGGACAGGTGAATGGCTACACCTTC,CASSLPGQVNGYTF
-,TRBV27,TRBJ2-7,14,TRBD1,TGTGCCAGCAGTCCGACCGGGACAGTCTACGAGCAGTACTTC,CASSPTGTVYEQYF
-,TRBV6-6,TRBJ2-3,16,-,TGTGCCAGCAGTTCCTTTGTGGGGGCCCCCACAGATACGCAGTATTTT,CASSSFVGAPTDTQYF
-,TRBV6-6,TRBJ2-2,15,TRBD1,TGTGCCAGCAGTAACACCCAGACAGGGACCGGGGAGCTGTTTTTT,CASSNTQTGTGELFF
-,TRBV2,TRBJ1-1,16,TRBD1,TGTGCCCGAACGACAATACCGGGACAGGGTGCAACTGAAGCTTTCTTT,CARTTIPGQGATEAFF
-,TRBV12-5,TRBJ2-3,13,-,TGTGCTAGTGGTTTGGTACGTGGAGATACGCAGTATTTT,CASGLVRGDTQYF
-,TRBV5-1,TRBJ2-1,15,TRBD2,TGCGCCAGCAGCTATGGGGGACTAGTATGGGAGGAGCAGTTCTTC,CASSYGGLVWEEQFF